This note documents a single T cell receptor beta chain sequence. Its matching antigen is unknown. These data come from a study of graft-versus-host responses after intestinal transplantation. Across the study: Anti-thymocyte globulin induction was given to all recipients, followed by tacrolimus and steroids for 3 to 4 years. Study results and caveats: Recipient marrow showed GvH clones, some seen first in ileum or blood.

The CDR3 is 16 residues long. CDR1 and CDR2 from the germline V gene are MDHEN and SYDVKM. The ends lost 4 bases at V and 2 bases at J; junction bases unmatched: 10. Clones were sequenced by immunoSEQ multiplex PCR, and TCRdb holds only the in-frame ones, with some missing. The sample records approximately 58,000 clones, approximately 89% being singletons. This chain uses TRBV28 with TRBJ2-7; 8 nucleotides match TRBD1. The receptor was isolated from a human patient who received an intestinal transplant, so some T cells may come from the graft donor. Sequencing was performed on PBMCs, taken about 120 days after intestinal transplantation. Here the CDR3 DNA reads TGTGCCAGCAGTTCAATCCGACAGGGGATCACCTACGAGCAGTACTTC. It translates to CASSSIRQGITYEQYF.